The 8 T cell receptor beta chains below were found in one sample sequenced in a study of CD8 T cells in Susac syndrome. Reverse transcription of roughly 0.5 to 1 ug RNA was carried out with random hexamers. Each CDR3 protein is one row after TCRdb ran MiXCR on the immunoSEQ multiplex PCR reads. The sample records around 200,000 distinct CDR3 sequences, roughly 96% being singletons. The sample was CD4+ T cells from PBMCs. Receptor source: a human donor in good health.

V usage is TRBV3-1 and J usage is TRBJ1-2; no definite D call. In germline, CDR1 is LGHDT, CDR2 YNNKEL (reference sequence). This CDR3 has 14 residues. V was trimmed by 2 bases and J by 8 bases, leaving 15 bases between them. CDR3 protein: CASSQTFEVVGYTF. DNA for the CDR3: TGTGCCAGCAGCCAAACTTTCGAGGTGGTCGGCTACACCTTC.

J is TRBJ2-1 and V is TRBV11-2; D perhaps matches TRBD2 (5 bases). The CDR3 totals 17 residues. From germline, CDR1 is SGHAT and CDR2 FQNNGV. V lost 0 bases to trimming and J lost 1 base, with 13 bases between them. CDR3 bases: TGTGCCAGCAGCTTAGAGGCCGTGGGGAGATCCTACAATGAGCAGTTCTTC. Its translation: CASSLEAVGRSYNEQFF.

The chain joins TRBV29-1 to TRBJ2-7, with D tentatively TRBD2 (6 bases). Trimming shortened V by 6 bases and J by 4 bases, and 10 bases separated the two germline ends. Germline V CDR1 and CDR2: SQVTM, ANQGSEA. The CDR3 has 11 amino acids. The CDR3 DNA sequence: TGCAGCGTGACTAGGGATTACGAGCAGTACTTC. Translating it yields CSVTRDYEQYF.

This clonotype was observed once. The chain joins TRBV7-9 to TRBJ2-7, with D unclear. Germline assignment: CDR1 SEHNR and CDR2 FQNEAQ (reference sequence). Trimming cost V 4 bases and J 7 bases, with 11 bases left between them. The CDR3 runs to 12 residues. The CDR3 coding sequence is TGTGCCAGCAGCTCCGCGCTGGGGGAGCAGTACTTC. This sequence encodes CASSSALGEQYF.

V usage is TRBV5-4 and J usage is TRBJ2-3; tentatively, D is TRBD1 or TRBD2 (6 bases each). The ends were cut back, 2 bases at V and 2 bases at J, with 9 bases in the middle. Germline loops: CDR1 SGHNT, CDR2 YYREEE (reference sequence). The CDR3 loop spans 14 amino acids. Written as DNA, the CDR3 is TGTGCCAGCAGCTTAAGGGGGGCCACAGATACGCAGTATTTT. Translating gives CASSLRGATDTQYF.

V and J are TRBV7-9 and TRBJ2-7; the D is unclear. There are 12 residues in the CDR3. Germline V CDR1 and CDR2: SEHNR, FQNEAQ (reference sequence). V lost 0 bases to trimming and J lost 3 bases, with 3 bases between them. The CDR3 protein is CASSLALYEQYF. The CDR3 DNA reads TGTGCCAGCAGCTTAGCCCTCTACGAGCAGTACTTC.

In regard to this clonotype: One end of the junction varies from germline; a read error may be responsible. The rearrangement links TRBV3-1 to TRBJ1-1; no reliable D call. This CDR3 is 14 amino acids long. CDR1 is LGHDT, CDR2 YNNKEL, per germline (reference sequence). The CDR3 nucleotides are TGTGCCAGCAGCCAAGAAGCGGGGAACGCTGAAGCTTTCTTT. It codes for CASSQEAGNAEAFF.

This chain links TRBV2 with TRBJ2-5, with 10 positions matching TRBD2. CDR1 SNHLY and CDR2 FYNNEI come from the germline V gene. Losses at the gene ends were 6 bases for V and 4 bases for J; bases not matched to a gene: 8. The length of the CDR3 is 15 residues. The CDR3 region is CASSQGLALGETQYF. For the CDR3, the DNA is TGTGCCAGCAGCCAGGGACTAGCGCTCGGAGAGACCCAGTACTTC.